The subject of this entry is one T cell receptor (beta chain). Its target is unknown. These data belong to a study of response to subunit inactivated influenza vaccine. Study-wide points: Each seasonal influenza vaccination, the authors suggested, recruits few new T cells.

TCRdb re-derived calls from the RT-PCR reads in MiXCR, one entry per CDR3 protein. The table has 280,000 or so distinct CDR3 sequences, less than 25% seen once. V lost 1 base to trimming and J lost 7 bases, with 25 bases between them. Per germline, CDR1 GTSNPN and CDR2 SVGIG (reference sequence). This CDR3 contains 17 residues. The V gene is TRBV30, the J gene TRBJ1-1, with D perhaps matching TRBD1 (5 bases). This TCR was recovered from a man aged 50 to 75 who received an inactivated influenza vaccine. The sample was PBMCs from blood, taken 21 months after vaccination. CDR3 nucleotides: TGTGCCTGGAGTGCGTCTCGGACATTCAACAGGTTCCGTGAAGCTTTCTTT. Its protein product is CAWSASRTFNRFREAFF.